The 17 T cell receptor beta chains reported below all come from one sample, sequenced in a study of cytomegalovirus exposure and HLA in healthy donors. The PCR used 60 Vbeta and 13 Jbeta primers. Method: immunoSEQ multiplex PCR; TCRdb's copy keeps in-frame clones and lacks some. The table includes some 85,000 clones, approximately 78% detected once. The sample was PBMCs. Receptor source: a woman in her thirties or forties in good health and CMV-seropositive.

This chain connects TRBV11-1 to TRBJ2-1; 7 bases align to TRBD1. Unmatched junction bases numbered 15, after V lost 4 bases and J lost 3 bases. Germline assignment: CDR1 SGHAT and CDR2 FQDESV (reference sequence). The CDR3 totals 18 residues. CDR3 in amino acids: CASSYTMLGQVFYNEQFF. In DNA, the CDR3 is TGTGCCAGCAGCTATACAATGCTCGGACAGGTCTTCTACAATGAGCAGTTCTTC. Full variable domain (rest looked up from reference TRBV11-1 and TRBJ2-1): EAEVAQSPRYKITEKSQAVAFWCDPISGHATLYWYRQILGQGPELLVQFQDESVVDDSQLPKDRFSAERLKGVDSTLKIQPAELGDSAMYLCASSYTMLGQVFYNEQFFGPGTRLTVL.

This chain uses TRBV7-2 with TRBJ2-7; 10 bases match TRBD2. The CDR3 runs to 15 residues. From germline, CDR1 is SGHTA and CDR2 FQGNSA. V was clipped by 5 bases and J by 3 bases; unmatched bases: 7. Here the CDR3 DNA reads TGTGCCAGCAGCCTTATAGCGGGAGGATTCTACGAGCAGTACTTC. It yields the protein CASSLIAGGFYEQYF.

This chain uses TRBV7-3 with TRBJ2-1, with D perhaps matching TRBD2 (5 bases). V lost 5 bases and J 0 bases, leaving 11 bases between the germline ends. Germline lookup yields CDR1 SGHTA and CDR2 FQGTGA. This CDR3 is built from 15 residues. For the CDR3, the DNA is TGTGCCAGCAGCCGTGACTACGGCTCCTACAATGAGCAGTTCTTC. It yields the protein CASSRDYGSYNEQFF.

This chain connects TRBV28 to TRBJ2-7; TRBD1 matches 8 bases. CDR3 size: 12 residues. V shed 9 bases, J shed 2 bases, and the junction held 3 bases outside the gene matches. The V gene's germline CDR1 is MDHEN and CDR2 SYDVKM. CDR3 nucleotides: TGTGCCAGTAGACAGGGGCCCTACGAGCAGTACTTC. Translating it yields CASRQGPYEQYF.

This clone was detected only a few times. V usage is TRBV6-1 and J usage is TRBJ2-5; tentatively, D is TRBD1 (6 bases). The DNA end is a closer match to TRBJ2-7, so the J assignment may be wrong. Germline V gene data show CDR1 as MNHNS and CDR2 as SASEGT. The CDR3 runs to 14 residues. This CDR3 reads CASSVLGASYEQYF. The CDR3 nucleotides read TGTGCCAGCAGTGTCTTGGGGGCCTCCTACGAGCAGTACTTC.

The chain is built from TRBV11-3 and TRBJ1-1; 7 bases are shared with TRBD1. CDR1 is SGHNT, CDR2 YENEEA, per germline. The CDR3 covers 14 residues. Germline trimming cut 5 bases from V and 7 bases from J; bases unmatched to any gene: 10. The CDR3 here is CASSIGSSGGEAFF. The CDR3 DNA follows: TGTGCCAGCAGCATTGGGTCCTCAGGGGGTGAAGCTTTCTTT.

V gene TRBV5-1 combines with J gene TRBJ2-5; D may be TRBD1 (5 bases). CDR1 and CDR2 (germline): SGHRS, YFSETQ. Trimming shortened V by 2 bases and J by 4 bases, and 15 bases separated the two germline ends. CDR3 length: 15 amino acids. The CDR3 spells CASSLQAARGETQYF. Here the CDR3 DNA reads TGCGCCAGCAGCTTACAGGCGGCTAGAGGAGAGACCCAGTACTTC.

The gene calls are TRBV10-3 and TRBJ2-7; 9 bases are a match to TRBD2. This CDR3 region has 15 residues. The germline CDR1 and CDR2 sequences are ENHRY and SYGVKD. V shed 5 bases, J shed 4 bases, and the junction held 9 bases outside the gene matches. The CDR3 coding sequence is TGTGCCATCAGTATCAGTCCTAGCGGGGTATACGAGCAGTACTTC. It is translated as CAISISPSGVYEQYF.

The rearrangement joins TRBV7-9 to TRBJ2-3; D might be TRBD1 (7 bases). Germline V lookup: CDR1 SEHNR, CDR2 FQNEAQ (reference sequence). The CDR3 has 16 amino acids. Trimming removed 1 base from V and 0 bases from J, with 11 bases in between. As DNA, the CDR3 is TGTGCCAGCAGCTTAGTTGCAGGGGGGAGCACAGATACGCAGTATTTT. Encoded protein: CASSLVAGGSTDTQYF.

This chain connects TRBV27 to TRBJ2-1, with TRBD2 matching 10 bases. The germline gives CDR1 MNHEY, CDR2 SMNVEV (reference sequence). V gave up 4 bases and J gave up 8 bases; unmatched junction bases: 14. CDR3 length: 17 residues. The CDR3 here is CASSSQASGRHVDEQFF. DNA of the CDR3: TGTGCCAGCAGTTCCCAAGCTAGCGGGAGACATGTCGATGAGCAGTTCTTC.

The chain uses TRBV23-1 and TRBJ1-5; D may be TRBD1 (6 bases). TRBV23-1 is assigned to the ORF class and has an uncertain function. The ends were cut back, 2 bases at V and 4 bases at J, with 15 bases in the middle. There are 16 residues in the CDR3. CDR3 sequence (DNA): TGCGCCAGCAGTCAACATACAGGGAGATGGAATCAGCCCCAGCATTTT. It specifies CASSQHTGRWNQPQHF.

The chain is built from TRBV19 and TRBJ1-2, with 7 nucleotides matching TRBD1. Per germline, CDR1 LNHDA and CDR2 SQIVND (reference sequence). The CDR3 is 13 amino acids. CDR3 protein: CATEKTGSYGYTF. CDR3 in DNA: TGTGCGACGGAAAAGACAGGGTCCTATGGCTACACCTTC.

There are a few counts of this clone. The chain employs TRBV4-3 and TRBJ2-1, with TRBD2 matching over 7 bases. The CDR3 runs 17 residues. The trim removed 0 bases at V and 4 bases at J, leaving 9 bases unmatched. The germline gives CDR1 LGHNA, CDR2 YSLEER. The CDR3 nucleotides read TGCGCCAGCAGCCAAGATCCTAGCGGAATAGTATACAATGAGCAGTTCTTC. It codes for CASSQDPSGIVYNEQFF.

The chain recombines TRBV27 with TRBJ2-3; D uncertain. Germline V CDR1 and CDR2: MNHEY, SMNVEV (reference sequence). The ends were cut back, 5 bases at V and 0 bases at J, with 3 bases in the middle. The CDR3 spans 12 residues. CDR3 sequence reads: CASSPSTDTQYF. The CDR3 region has the DNA TGTGCCAGCAGTCCAAGCACAGATACGCAGTATTTT.

CDR3 amino acids: CASSWTGDNSPLHF. CDR3 nucleotide sequence: TGTGCCAGCAGTTGGACAGGAGATAATTCACCCCTCCACTTT. The chain has TRBV6-1 and TRBJ1-6; 7 bases map to TRBD1. There are 14 residues in the CDR3. Germline CDR1 MNHNS, CDR2 SASEGT. V gave up 5 bases and J gave up 5 bases; unmatched junction bases: 3.

The chain has TRBV5-6 and TRBJ2-7, with TRBD1 matching over 7 bases. CDR1 SGHDT and CDR2 YYEEEE come from the germline V gene. The length of the CDR3 is 15 residues. The trim removed 4 bases at V and 0 bases at J, leaving 7 bases unmatched. Here the CDR3 reads CASSIGTVGSYEQYF. As DNA, the CDR3 is TGTGCCAGCAGCATAGGGACAGTAGGCTCCTACGAGCAGTACTTC.

This rearrangement joins TRBV7-8 to TRBJ2-1, with 7 bases aligning to TRBD2. Germline V gives CDR1 SGHVS, CDR2 FQNEAQ. The CDR3 runs to 15 residues. The junction had 3 bases not matched to a gene; V was cut back by 2 bases and J by 2 bases. For the CDR3, the DNA is TGTGCCAGCAGCTTACCGGGAGGAACCTACAATGAGCAGTTCTTC. Protein: CASSLPGGTYNEQFF. Together with reference TRBV7-8 and TRBJ2-1, the CDR3 gives the full variable domain: GAGVSQSPRYKVAKRGQDVALRCDPISGHVSLFWYQQALGQGPEFLTYFQNEAQLDKSGLPSDRFFAERPEGSVSTLKIQRTQQEDSAVYLCASSLPGGTYNEQFFGPGTRLTVL.